This T cell receptor beta chain was recovered during a study of beta chain features in type 1 diabetes. Trimming cost V 5 bases and J 4 bases; bases outside gene matches: 14. The CDR3 length is 17 residues. CDR1 and CDR2 from the germline V gene are LNHDA and SQIVND (reference sequence). Expressed TCRB transcripts were sequenced because the entire RNA isolate underwent reverse transcription. The table came from immunoSEQ multiplex PCR; TCRdb's copy has only in-frame clones and leaves some out. The profile shows some 270,000 clones, over 12% of them singletons. The TCR was taken from a woman between 40 and 55 years old in good health. Sequenced: naive CD4+ T cells from blood. The V call is TRBV19, the J call TRBJ2-5; the match to TRBD2 covers 9 bases. The CDR3 sequence: CASSVMRGGRAGETQYF. CDR3 DNA sequence: TGTGCCAGTAGTGTGATGCGGGGGGGCCGAGCGGGAGAGACCCAGTACTTC. The full variable domain, with the rest looked up from reference TRBV19 and TRBJ2-5, is DGGITQSPKYLFRKEGQNVTLSCEQNLNHDAMYWYRQDPGQGLRLIYYSQIVNDFQKGDIAEGYSVSREKKESFPLTVTSAQKNPTAFYLCASSVMRGGRAGETQYFGPGTRLLVL.